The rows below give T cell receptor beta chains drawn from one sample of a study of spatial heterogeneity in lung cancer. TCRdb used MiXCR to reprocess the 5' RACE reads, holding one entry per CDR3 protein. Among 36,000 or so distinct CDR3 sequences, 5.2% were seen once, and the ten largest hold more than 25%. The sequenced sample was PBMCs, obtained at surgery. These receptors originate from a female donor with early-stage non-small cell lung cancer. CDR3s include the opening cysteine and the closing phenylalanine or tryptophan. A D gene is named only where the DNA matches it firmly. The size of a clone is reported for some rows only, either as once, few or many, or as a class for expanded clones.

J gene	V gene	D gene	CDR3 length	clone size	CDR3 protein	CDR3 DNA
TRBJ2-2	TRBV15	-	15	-	CATSRGGEGTGELFF	TGTGCCACCAGCAGAGGAGGAGAAGGTACCGGGGAGCTGTTTTTT
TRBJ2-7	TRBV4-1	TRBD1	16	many	CASSLVPGQGVYEQYF	TGCGCCAGCAGCCTAGTTCCGGGACAGGGTGTTTACGAGCAGTACTTC
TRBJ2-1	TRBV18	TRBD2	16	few	CASSTFGGRDYNEQFF	TGTGCCAGCTCAACTTTCGGCGGGAGAGATTACAATGAGCAGTTCTTC
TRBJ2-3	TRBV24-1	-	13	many	CATKEAATDTQYF	TGTGCCACTAAGGAGGCCGCCACAGATACGCAGTATTTT
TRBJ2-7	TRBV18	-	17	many	CASSPFPVLGESYEQYF	TGTGCCAGCTCACCCTTCCCGGTTCTAGGGGAGAGCTACGAGCAGTACTTC
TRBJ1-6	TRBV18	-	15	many	CASSPQGVGDSPLHF	TGTGCCAGCTCACCGCAAGGGGTCGGGGATTCACCCCTCCACTTT
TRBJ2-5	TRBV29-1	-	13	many	CSVASWTPETQYF	TGCAGCGTTGCATCGTGGACCCCAGAGACCCAGTACTTC
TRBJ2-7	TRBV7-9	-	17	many	CASSWLVPGTRYYEQYF	TGTGCCAGCAGCTGGCTAGTACCCGGGACCAGATATTACGAGCAGTACTTC
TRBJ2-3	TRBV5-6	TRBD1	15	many	CASSSRDRGGHTQYF	TGTGCCAGCAGCTCCCGAGACAGGGGTGGCCATACGCAGTATTTT
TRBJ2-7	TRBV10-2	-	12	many	CASSIPGYEQYF	TGCGCCAGCAGCATCCCAGGGTACGAGCAGTACTTC
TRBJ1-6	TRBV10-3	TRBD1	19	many	CAISESGGQGSSYNSPLHF	TGTGCCATCAGTGAGTCGGGCGGACAGGGAAGCTCCTATAATTCACCCCTCCACTTT
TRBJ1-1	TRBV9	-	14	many	CASSAGVSDTEAFF	TGTGCCAGCAGCGCAGGGGTTTCGGACACTGAAGCTTTCTTT
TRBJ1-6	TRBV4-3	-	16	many	CASSQALGGEGSPLHF	TGCGCCAGCAGCCAAGCCCTCGGGGGGGAAGGCTCACCCCTCCACTTT
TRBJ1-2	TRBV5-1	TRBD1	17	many	CASSWPRGQGPNYGYTF	TGCGCCAGCAGCTGGCCACGAGGACAGGGTCCTAACTATGGCTACACCTTC
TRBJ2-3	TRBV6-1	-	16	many	CASSGEYWTRTDTQYF	TGTGCCAGCAGTGGAGAATACTGGACACGCACAGATACGCAGTATTTT
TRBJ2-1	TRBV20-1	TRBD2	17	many	CSARGTLEREGRNEQFF	TGCAGTGCTAGAGGGACATTAGAGCGGGAGGGCCGGAATGAGCAGTTCTTC
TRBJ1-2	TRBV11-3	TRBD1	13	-	CASSVRTGGEVSF	TGTGCCAGCAGCGTGCGAACAGGGGGCGAAGTGTCCTTC
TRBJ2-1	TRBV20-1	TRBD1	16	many	CSANRGQGAFPNEQFF	TGCAGTGCTAATAGAGGACAGGGGGCATTTCCCAATGAGCAGTTCTTC
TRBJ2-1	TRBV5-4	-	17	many	CASSPGNPPQVGDEQFF	TGTGCCAGCAGCCCCGGGAATCCCCCGCAGGTGGGCGATGAGCAGTTCTTC
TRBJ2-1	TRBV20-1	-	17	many	CSARDPWTSRSYNEQFF	TGCAGTGCTAGAGATCCGTGGACTTCCCGCTCCTACAATGAGCAGTTCTTC
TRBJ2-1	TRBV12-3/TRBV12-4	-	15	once	CASSYGGTAGNEQFF	TGTGCCAGCAGCTACGGTGGGACTGCGGGAAATGAGCAGTTCTTC
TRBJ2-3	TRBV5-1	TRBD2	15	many	CASSTSGDGTDTQYF	TGCGCCAGCAGCACTAGCGGGGATGGCACAGATACGCAGTATTTT
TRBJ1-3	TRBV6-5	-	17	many	CASSPTMHLSSGNTIYF	TGTGCCAGCAGTCCTACGATGCACCTGAGCTCTGGAAACACCATATATTTT
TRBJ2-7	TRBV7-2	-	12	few	CASSSPERVQYF	TGTGCCAGCAGCTCCCCAGAGAGGGTGCAGTACTTC
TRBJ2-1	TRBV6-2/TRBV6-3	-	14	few	CASSWTRAYNEQFF	TGTGCCAGCAGTTGGACCCGAGCCTACAATGAGCAGTTCTTC
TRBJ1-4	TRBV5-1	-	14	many	CASSWGATNEKLFF	TGCGCCAGTTCTTGGGGGGCAACTAATGAAAAACTGTTTTTT
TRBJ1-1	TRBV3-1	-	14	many	CASSQQGMYTEAFF	TGTGCCAGCAGCCAACAGGGGATGTACACTGAAGCTTTCTTT
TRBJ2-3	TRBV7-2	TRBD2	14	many	CASSQWRGADTQYF	TGTGCCAGCAGCCAGTGGCGGGGGGCAGATACGCAGTATTTT
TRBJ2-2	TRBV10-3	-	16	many	CAISGMVASNTGELFF	TGTGCCATCAGTGGAATGGTGGCTTCAAACACCGGGGAGCTGTTTTTT
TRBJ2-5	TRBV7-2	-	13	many	CASSLRREETQYF	TGTGCCAGCAGCTTAAGGCGCGAAGAGACCCAGTACTTC
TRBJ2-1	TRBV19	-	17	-	CASSITAAGSSYNEQFF	TGTGCCAGTAGTATTACCGCCGCTGGGAGCTCCTACAATGAGCAGTTCTTC
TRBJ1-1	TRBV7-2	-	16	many	CASSRRFSKGTTEAFF	TGTGCCAGCAGCCGCCGCTTTAGTAAGGGGACCACTGAAGCTTTCTTT
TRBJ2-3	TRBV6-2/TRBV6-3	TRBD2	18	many	CASSYSSSLAGSTDTQYF	TGTGCCAGCAGTTACTCGAGTTCTCTAGCGGGCTCCACAGATACGCAGTATTTT
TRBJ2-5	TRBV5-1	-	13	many	CASSLDTQETQYF	TGCGCCAGCAGCTTGGACACCCAAGAGACCCAGTACTTC
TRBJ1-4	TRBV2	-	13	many	CASRDGINEKLFF	TGTGCCAGTCGGGACGGAATTAATGAAAAACTGTTTTTT
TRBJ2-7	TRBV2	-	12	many	CASNGIGSEQYF	TGTGCCAGCAACGGTATAGGGAGCGAGCAGTACTTC
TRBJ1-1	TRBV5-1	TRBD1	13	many	CASSLQGDTEAFF	TGCGCCAGCAGCTTACAGGGGGACACTGAAGCTTTCTTT
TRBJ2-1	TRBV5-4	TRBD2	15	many	CASSLSSAGDNEQFF	TGTGCCAGCAGCTTGAGCTCGGCGGGGGACAATGAGCAGTTCTTC
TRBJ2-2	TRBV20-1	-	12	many	CSAESDTGELFF	TGCAGTGCGGAGTCCGACACCGGGGAGCTGTTTTTT
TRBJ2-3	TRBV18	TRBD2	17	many	CASSPRTSGGATDTQYF	TGTGCCAGCTCACCGCGGACTAGCGGGGGGGCGACAGATACGCAGTATTTT
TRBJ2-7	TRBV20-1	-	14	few	CSARRDFSSYEQYF	TGCAGTGCTAGGCGGGACTTTTCTTCCTACGAGCAGTACTTC
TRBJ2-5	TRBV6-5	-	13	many	CASSLFGGETQYF	TGTGCCAGCAGTTTGTTCGGGGGAGAGACCCAGTACTTC
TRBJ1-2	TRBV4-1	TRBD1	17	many	CASSPGTGGFLVDGYTF	TGCGCCAGCAGCCCCGGGACAGGGGGCTTTTTGGTTGATGGCTACACCTTC
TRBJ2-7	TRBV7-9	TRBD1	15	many	CASSSYRHRGYEQYF	TGTGCCAGCAGCTCCTACAGGCACAGGGGATACGAGCAGTACTTC
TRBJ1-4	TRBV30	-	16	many	CAWSVPDPATNEKLFF	TGTGCCTGGAGTGTACCAGACCCAGCAACTAATGAAAAACTGTTTTTT
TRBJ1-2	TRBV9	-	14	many	CASSGMTTSYGYTF	TGTGCCAGCAGCGGAATGACAACTTCCTATGGCTACACCTTC
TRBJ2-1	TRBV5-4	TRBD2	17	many	CASSPGRSGGAYNEQFF	TGTGCCAGCAGCCCAGGGAGGAGCGGGGGGGCCTACAATGAGCAGTTCTTC
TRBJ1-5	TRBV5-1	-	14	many	CASSLAGSNQPQHF	TGCGCCAGCAGCTTAGCCGGTAGCAATCAGCCCCAGCATTTT
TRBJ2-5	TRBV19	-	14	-	CASSINGGAETQYF	TGTGCCAGTAGTATAAACGGGGGAGCAGAGACCCAGTACTTC
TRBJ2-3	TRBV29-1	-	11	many	CSSFSTDTQYF	TGCAGCTCGTTTAGCACAGATACGCAGTATTTT
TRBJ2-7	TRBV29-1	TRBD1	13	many	CSVSDRVEDEQYF	TGCAGCGTTTCGGACAGGGTGGAAGACGAGCAGTACTTC
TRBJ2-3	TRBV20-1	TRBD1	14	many	CSAPTGGPYDTQYF	TGCAGTGCGCCTACAGGGGGACCCTATGATACGCAGTATTTT
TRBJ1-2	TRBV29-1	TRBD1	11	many	CSSNGQDGYTF	TGCAGCTCCAATGGACAGGATGGCTACACCTTC
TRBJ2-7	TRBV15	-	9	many	CATSSEQYF	TGTGCCACCAGCAGTGAGCAGTACTTC
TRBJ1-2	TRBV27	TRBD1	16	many	CASSGTNRGSNYGYTF	TGTGCCAGCAGTGGCACCAACAGGGGATCTAACTATGGCTACACCTTC
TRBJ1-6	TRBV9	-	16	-	CASSPGVGNRDSPLHF	TGTGCCAGCAGCCCCGGAGTAGGGAACAGGGATTCACCCCTCCACTTT
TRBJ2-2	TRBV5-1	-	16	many	CASSLGQSLGTGELFF	TGCGCCAGCAGCTTGGGACAGAGCTTGGGAACCGGGGAGCTGTTTTTT